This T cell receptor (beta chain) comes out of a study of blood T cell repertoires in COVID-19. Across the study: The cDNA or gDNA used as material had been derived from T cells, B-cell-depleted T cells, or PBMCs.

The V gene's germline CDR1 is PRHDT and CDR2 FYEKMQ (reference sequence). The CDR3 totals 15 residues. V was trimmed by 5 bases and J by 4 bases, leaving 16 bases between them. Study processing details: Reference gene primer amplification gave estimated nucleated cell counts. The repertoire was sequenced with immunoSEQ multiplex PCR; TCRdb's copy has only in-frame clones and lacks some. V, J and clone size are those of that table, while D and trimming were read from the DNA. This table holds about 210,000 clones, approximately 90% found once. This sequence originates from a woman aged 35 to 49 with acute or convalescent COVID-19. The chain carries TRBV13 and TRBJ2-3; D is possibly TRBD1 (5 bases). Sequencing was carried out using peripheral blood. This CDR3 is CASSRRQGRADTQYF. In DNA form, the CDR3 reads TGTGCCAGCAGCCGACGGCAGGGTAGGGCAGATACGCAGTATTTT.